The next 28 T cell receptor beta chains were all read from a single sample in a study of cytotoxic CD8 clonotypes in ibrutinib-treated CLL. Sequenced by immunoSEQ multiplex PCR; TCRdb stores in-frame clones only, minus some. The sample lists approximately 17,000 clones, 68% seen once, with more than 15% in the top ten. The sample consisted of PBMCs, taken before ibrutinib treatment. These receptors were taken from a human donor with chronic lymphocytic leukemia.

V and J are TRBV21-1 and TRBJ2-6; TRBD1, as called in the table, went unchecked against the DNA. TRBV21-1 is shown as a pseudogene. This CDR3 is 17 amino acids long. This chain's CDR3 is CASSTNVQQSRANVLTF. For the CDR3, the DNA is TGTGCCAGCAGCACGAATGTACAACAAAGTCGGGCCAACGTCCTGACTTTC.

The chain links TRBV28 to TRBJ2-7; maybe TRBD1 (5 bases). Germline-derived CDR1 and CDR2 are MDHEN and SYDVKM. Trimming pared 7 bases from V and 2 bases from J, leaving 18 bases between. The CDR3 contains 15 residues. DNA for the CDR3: TGTGCCAGCAACCCCATGGGGCATGACGCCTACGAGCAGTACTTC. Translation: CASNPMGHDAYEQYF.

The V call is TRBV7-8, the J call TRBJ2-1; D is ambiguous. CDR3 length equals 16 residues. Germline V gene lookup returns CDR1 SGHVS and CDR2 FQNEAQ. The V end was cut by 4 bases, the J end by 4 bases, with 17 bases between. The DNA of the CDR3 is TGTGCCAGCAGCTGGGGTGTAGACGCCCAGTACAATGAGCAGTTCTTC. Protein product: CASSWGVDAQYNEQFF. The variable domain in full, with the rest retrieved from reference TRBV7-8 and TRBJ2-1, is GAGVSQSPRYKVAKRGQDVALRCDPISGHVSLFWYQQALGQGPEFLTYFQNEAQLDKSGLPSDRFFAERPEGSVSTLKIQRTQQEDSAVYLCASSWGVDAQYNEQFFGPGTRLTVL.

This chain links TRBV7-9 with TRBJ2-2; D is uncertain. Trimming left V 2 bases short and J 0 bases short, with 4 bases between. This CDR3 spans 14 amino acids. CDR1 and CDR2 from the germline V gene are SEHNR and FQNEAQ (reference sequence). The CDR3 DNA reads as TGTGCCAGCAGCTTAACGGCGAACACCGGGGAGCTGTTTTTT. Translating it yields CASSLTANTGELFF.

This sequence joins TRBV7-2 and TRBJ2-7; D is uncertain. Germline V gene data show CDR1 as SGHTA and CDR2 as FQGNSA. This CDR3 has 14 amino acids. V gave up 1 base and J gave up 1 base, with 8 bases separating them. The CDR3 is CASSLEDGSYEQYF. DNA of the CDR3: TGTGCCAGCAGCTTAGAGGACGGGTCCTACGAGCAGTACTTC. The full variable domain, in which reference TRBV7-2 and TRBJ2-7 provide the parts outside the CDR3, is GAGVSQSPSNKVTEKGKDVELRCDPISGHTALYWYRQSLGQGLEFLIYFQGNSAPDKSGLPSDRFSAERTGGSVSTLTIQRTQQEDSAVYLCASSLEDGSYEQYFGPGTRLTVT.

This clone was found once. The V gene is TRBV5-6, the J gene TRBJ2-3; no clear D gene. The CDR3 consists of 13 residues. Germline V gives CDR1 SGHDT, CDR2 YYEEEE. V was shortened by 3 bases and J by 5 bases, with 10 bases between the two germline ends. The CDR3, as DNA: TGTGCCAGCAGCTCCCGTCTCGGAGATACGCAGTATTTT. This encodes CASSSRLGDTQYF.

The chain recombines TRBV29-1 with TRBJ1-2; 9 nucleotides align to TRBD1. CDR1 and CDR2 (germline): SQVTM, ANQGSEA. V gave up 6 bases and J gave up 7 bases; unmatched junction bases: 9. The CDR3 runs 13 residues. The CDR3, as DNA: TGCAGCGTCCCGGGACAGGGTAACGGTGGCTACACCTTC. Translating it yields CSVPGQGNGGYTF.

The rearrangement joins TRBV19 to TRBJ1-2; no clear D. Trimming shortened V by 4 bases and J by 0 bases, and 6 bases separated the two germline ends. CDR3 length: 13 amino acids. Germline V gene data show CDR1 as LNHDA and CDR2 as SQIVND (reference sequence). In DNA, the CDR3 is TGTGCCAGTAGTAAGACGGCTAACTATGGCTACACCTTC. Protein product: CASSKTANYGYTF.

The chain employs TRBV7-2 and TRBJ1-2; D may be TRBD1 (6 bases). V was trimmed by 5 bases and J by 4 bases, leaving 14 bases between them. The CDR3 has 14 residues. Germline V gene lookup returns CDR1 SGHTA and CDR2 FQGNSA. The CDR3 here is CASSLMQDSYGYTF. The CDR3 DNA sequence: TGTGCCAGCAGCCTAATGCAGGACAGCTATGGCTACACCTTC.

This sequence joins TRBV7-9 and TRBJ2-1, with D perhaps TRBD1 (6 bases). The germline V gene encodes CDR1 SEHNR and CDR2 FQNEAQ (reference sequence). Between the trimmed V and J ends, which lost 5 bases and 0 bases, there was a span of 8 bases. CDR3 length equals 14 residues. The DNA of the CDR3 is TGTGCCAGCAGCCGACAGGTCTCCTACAATGAGCAGTTCTTC. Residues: CASSRQVSYNEQFF.

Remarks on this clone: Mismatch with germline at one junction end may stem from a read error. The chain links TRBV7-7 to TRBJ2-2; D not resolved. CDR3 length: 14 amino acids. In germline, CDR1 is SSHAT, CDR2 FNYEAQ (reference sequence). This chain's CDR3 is CASSLWGNTGELFF. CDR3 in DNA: TGTGCTAGCAGCTTATGGGGGAACACCGGGGAGCTGTTTTTT.

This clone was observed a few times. The CDR3 protein is CASNRVSYNEQFF. The CDR3 DNA reads TGTGCCAGCAACAGGGTCTCCTACAATGAGCAGTTCTTC. V is TRBV6-1 and J is TRBJ2-1; TRBD1 is a possible D gene (6 bases). V shed 7 bases and J shed 0 bases, with 7 bases lying between them. The germline gives CDR1 MNHNS, CDR2 SASEGT. The CDR3 sequence is 13 residues long.

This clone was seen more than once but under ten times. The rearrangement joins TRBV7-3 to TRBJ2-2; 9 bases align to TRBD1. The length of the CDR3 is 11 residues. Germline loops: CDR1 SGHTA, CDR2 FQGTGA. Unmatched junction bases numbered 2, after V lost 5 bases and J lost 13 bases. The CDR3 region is CASSRGQGLFF. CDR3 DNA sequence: TGTGCCAGCAGCAGGGGACAGGGGCTGTTTTTT.

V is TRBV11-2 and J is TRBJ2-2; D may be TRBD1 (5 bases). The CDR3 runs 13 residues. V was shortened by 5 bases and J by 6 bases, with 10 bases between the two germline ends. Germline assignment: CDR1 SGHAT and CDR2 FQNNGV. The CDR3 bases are TGTGCCAGCAGCCCGCAGGGCTCCGGGGAGCTGTTTTTT. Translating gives CASSPQGSGELFF.

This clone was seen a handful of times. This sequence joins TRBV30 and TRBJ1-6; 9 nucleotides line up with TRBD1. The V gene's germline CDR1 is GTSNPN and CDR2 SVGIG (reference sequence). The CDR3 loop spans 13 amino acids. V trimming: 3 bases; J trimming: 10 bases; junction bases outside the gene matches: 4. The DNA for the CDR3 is TGTGCCTGGAGACAGGGGGCCTTCTCACCCCTCCACTTT. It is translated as CAWRQGAFSPLHF.

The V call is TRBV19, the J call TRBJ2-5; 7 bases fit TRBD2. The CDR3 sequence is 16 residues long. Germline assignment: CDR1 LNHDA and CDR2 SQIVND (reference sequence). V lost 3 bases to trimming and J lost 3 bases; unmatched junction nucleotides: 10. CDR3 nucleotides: TGTGCCAGTAGTATCGAAGCGGGGTGGGGGAAAGAGACCCAGTACTTC. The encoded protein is CASSIEAGWGKETQYF.

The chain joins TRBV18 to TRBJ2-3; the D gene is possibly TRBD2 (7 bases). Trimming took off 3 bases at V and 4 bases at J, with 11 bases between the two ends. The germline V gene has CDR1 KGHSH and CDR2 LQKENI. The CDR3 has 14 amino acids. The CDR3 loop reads CASSPGGGPDTQYF. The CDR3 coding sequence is TGTGCCAGCTCACCGGGAGGGGGGCCAGATACGCAGTATTTT.

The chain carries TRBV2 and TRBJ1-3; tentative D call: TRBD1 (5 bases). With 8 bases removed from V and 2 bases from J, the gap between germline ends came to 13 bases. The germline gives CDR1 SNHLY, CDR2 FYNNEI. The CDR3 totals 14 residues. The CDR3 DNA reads TGTGCCAGCTCGACAGTTACCGCTGGAAACACCATATATTTT. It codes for CASSTVTAGNTIYF. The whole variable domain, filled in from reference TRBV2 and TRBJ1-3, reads EPEVTQTPSHQVTQMGQEVILRCVPISNHLYFYWYRQILGQKVEFLVSFYNNEISEKSEIFDDQFSVERPDGSNFTLKIRSTKLEDSAMYFCASSTVTAGNTIYFGEGSWLTVV.

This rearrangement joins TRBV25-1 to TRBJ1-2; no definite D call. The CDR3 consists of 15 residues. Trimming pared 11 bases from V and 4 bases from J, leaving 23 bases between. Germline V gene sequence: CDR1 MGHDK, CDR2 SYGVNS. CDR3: CAVDLRWKGPYGYTF. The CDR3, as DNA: TGTGCCGTCGACTTAAGATGGAAAGGCCCCTATGGCTACACCTTC.

The CDR3 here is CASRSGVGTGELFF. The CDR3 DNA follows: TGTGCCAGCAGGTCAGGGGTGGGCACCGGGGAGCTGTTTTTT. The chain carries TRBV2 and TRBJ2-2; tentative D call: TRBD1 (6 bases). The V end was cut by 6 bases, the J end by 4 bases, with 12 bases between. Germline values: CDR1 SNHLY, CDR2 FYNNEI. The CDR3 contains 14 residues.

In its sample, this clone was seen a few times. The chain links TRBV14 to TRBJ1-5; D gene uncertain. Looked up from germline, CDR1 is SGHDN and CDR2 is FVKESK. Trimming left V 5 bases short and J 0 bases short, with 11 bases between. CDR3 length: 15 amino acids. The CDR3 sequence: CASSYSGDSNQPQHF. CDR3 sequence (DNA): TGTGCCAGCAGCTACAGCGGGGATAGCAATCAGCCCCAGCATTTT.

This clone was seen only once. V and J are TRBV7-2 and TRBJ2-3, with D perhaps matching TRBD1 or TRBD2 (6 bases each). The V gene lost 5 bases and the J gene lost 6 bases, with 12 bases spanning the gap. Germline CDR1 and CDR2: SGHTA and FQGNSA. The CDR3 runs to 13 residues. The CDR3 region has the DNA TGTGCCAGCAGCCTCCGGGGGCGGGATACGCAGTATTTT. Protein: CASSLRGRDTQYF.

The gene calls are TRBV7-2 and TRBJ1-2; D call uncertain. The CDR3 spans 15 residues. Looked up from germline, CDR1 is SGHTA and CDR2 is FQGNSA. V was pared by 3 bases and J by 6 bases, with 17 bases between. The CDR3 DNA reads TGTGCCAGCAGCTTGGCCCCTGAGGGATCGAATGGCTACACCTTC. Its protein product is CASSLAPEGSNGYTF.

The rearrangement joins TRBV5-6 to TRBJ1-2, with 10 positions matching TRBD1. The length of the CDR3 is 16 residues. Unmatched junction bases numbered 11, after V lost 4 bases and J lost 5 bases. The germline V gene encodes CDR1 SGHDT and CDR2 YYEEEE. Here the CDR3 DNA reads TGTGCCAGCAGCCTTGGGACAGGGGCGTCGTGGTATGGCTACACCTTC. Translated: CASSLGTGASWYGYTF. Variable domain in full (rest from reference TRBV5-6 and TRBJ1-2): DAGVTQSPTHLIKTRGQQVTLRCSPKSGHDTVSWYQQALGQGPQFIFQYYEEEERQRGNFPDRFSGHQFPNYSSELNVNALLLGDSALYLCASSLGTGASWYGYTFGSGTRLTVV.

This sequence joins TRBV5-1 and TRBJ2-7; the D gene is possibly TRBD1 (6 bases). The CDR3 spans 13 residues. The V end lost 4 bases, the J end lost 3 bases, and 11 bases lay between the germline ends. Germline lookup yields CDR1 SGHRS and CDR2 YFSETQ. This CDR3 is CASSEGGYYEQYF. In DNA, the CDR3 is TGCGCCAGCAGCGAAGGGGGTTACTACGAGCAGTACTTC.

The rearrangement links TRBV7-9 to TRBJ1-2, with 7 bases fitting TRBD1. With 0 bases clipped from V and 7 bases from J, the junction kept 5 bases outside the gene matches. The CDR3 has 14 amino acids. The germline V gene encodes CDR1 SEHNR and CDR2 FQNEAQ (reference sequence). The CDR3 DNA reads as TGTGCCAGCAGCTTAGCCGAGGGGGCTCGTGGCTACACCTTC. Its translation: CASSLAEGARGYTF.

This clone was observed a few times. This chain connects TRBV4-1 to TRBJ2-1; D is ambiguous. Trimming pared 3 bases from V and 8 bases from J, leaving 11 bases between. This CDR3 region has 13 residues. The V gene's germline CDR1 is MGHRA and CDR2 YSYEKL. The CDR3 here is CASSHDPYDEQFF. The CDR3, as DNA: TGCGCCAGCAGCCATGACCCTTATGATGAGCAGTTCTTC.

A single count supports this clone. In DNA, the CDR3 is TGTGCCAGCAGCTTGGAACAGGGGAGGGCTAACTATGGCTACACCTTC. Protein: CASSLEQGRANYGYTF. V gene TRBV5-6 combines with J gene TRBJ1-2; TRBD1 matches at 7 bases. J was trimmed by 0 bases and V by 0 bases; bases with no gene match: 5. Germline assignment: CDR1 SGHDT and CDR2 YYEEEE. CDR3 length: 16 amino acids.